These 24 T cell receptor beta chains originate from one sample sequenced in a study of circulating CD8 cells and anti-PD-1 response in melanoma. Live CD3+CD8+TCRalphabeta+ cells were sorted into four subsets by PD-1 and/or TIGIT. Using 15 ng of total RNA, TCR libraries were made with the QIAseq Immune Repertoire TCR panel. Each CDR3 protein gets one entry after TCRdb re-called the reads with MiXCR. The sample has 420 or so distinct CDR3 sequences; around 5.5% are singletons. The sample was CD8+ T cells from PBMCs, taken at baseline or after one month of anti-PD-1 therapy (not recorded which). The receptors were sampled from a human donor with melanoma.

This clonotype qualifies as medium-sized. J is TRBJ2-7 and V is TRBV19; 11 positions agree with TRBD1. V lost 5 bases and J lost 3; bases outside the gene matches: 3. The V gene's germline CDR1 is LNHDA and CDR2 SQIVND (reference sequence). The length of the CDR3 is 14 residues. The CDR3 DNA reads TGTGCCAGTAGTCACGGGACAGGGGGCTACGAGCAGTACTTC. Protein sequence: CASSHGTGGYEQYF.

This clonotype has only a few counts. A much larger clone lies one base from this, so it may be a read error. The chain links TRBV20-1 to TRBJ2-1; maybe TRBD1 (6 bases). The length of the CDR3 is 13 residues. Trimming took off 5 bases at V and 6 bases at J, with 14 bases between the two ends. Germline CDR1 and CDR2: DFQATT and SNEGSKA (reference sequence). The CDR3 region is CSASRGQCNEQFF. CDR3 coding DNA: TGCAGTGCTTCCCGCGGACAGTGCAATGAGCAGTTCTTC.

CDR3 sequence (DNA): TGTGCCAGTAGTCTATACCGGGACTCCTACGAGCAGTACTTC. This encodes CASSLYRDSYEQYF. This sequence joins TRBV19 and TRBJ2-7; tentatively, D is TRBD2 (5 bases). Trimming removed 5 bases from V and 0 bases from J, with 11 bases in between. CDR3 length: 14 residues. CDR1 is LNHDA, CDR2 SQIVND, per germline (reference sequence).

By proportion, this clonotype is medium-sized. A read error may explain this, as a much larger clone is one base away. The genes are TRBV6-6 and TRBJ2-7; perhaps TRBD1 as D (6 bases). This CDR3 has 13 residues. Germline CDR1 is MNHNY and CDR2 is SVGAGI (reference sequence). V was pared by 10 bases and J by 4 bases, with 17 bases between. The CDR3 bases are TGTGCCACCGCTGGGGGCACAGGTTACGAGCAGTACTTC. Its protein product is CATAGGTGYEQYF.

On this clonotype: This clone may be a read error of a much larger clone one base away. V usage is TRBV29-1 and J usage is TRBJ1-1; D gene unclear. This CDR3 region has 11 residues. Germline values: CDR1 SQVTM, CDR2 ANQGSEA. This CDR3 is CSAERYTEAFF. CDR3 sequence (DNA): TGCAGCGCTGAAAGATACACTGAAGCTTTCTTT.

The sample holds one count of this clonotype. V gene TRBV28 combines with J gene TRBJ2-5; 8 nucleotides agree with TRBD2. The CDR3 covers 14 residues. V dropped 8 bases and J dropped 5; count of bases not matched to a gene: 10. Germline loops: CDR1 MDHEN, CDR2 SYDVKM. The CDR3 protein is CASRSMGLVETQYF. CDR3 DNA: TGTGCCAGCCGTTCGATGGGACTAGTGGAGACCCAGTACTTC.

Sample share makes this clonotype large (0.1 to 1%). The chain has TRBV20-1 and TRBJ2-7; 10 bases are a match to TRBD2. This CDR3 is built from 15 residues. CDR1 DFQATT and CDR2 SNEGSKA come from the germline V gene (reference sequence). The ends lost 3 bases at V and 3 bases at J; junction bases unmatched: 8. CDR3 amino acids: CSASPSAGGDYEQYF. The CDR3 nucleotides are TGCAGTGCTAGCCCCTCAGCGGGAGGGGACTACGAGCAGTACTTC.

This clonotype is large within its sample. The chain uses TRBV14 and TRBJ2-7; 7 bases map to TRBD1. This CDR3 comprises 15 residues. CDR1 and CDR2 from the germline V gene are SGHDN and FVKESK. V shed 0 bases and J 2 bases; nucleotides not matched to a gene: 4. CDR3 amino acids: CASSQDQGVTYEQYF. CDR3 coding DNA: TGTGCCAGCAGCCAAGACCAGGGGGTCACCTACGAGCAGTACTTC.

This clonotype is large within its sample. The gene calls are TRBV5-1 and TRBJ2-1; 9 bases match TRBD1. This CDR3 region has 14 residues. V gave up 4 bases and J gave up 5 bases; unmatched junction bases: 4. Germline V CDR1 and CDR2: SGHRS, YFSETQ. The DNA of the CDR3 is TGCGCCAGCAGCCCCGGGACAGGGAACAATGAGCAGTTCTTC. This gives the protein CASSPGTGNNEQFF. Full variable domain (outside the CDR3, taken from reference TRBV5-1 and TRBJ2-1): KAGVTQTPRYLIKTRGQQVTLSCSPISGHRSVSWYQQTPGQGLQFLFEYFSETQRNKGNFPGRFSGRQFSNSRSEMNVSTLELGDSALYLCASSPGTGNNEQFFGPGTRLTVL.

Concerning this clonotype: Just one base apart from a much larger clone, this may be a read error. This sequence joins TRBV14 and TRBJ2-2, with no clear D. Germline CDR1 and CDR2: SGHDN and FVKESK. With 7 bases removed from V and 3 bases from J, the gap between germline ends came to 9 bases. The CDR3 loop spans 13 amino acids. The CDR3, as DNA: TGTGCCAGCAACAAGGAAGACACCGGGGAGCTGTTTTTT. It is translated as CASNKEDTGELFF.

This clonotype is medium-sized (0.01 to 0.1%). The chain uses TRBV28 and TRBJ1-1; D is perhaps TRBD1 (5 bases). In germline, CDR1 is MDHEN, CDR2 SYDVKM. Trimming took off 6 bases at V and 6 bases at J, with 11 bases between the two ends. This CDR3 is 12 amino acids long. The CDR3 DNA reads as TGTGCCAGCAGGGGAGGGGCCCCTGAAGCTTTCTTT. Translating gives CASRGGAPEAFF.

In its sample, this clonotype is large. The chain carries TRBV5-4 and TRBJ2-7; D not certain. Germline V gene sequence: CDR1 SGHNT, CDR2 YYREEE (reference sequence). This CDR3 contains 12 residues. Deletions cut 3 bases from V and 6 bases from J, with 10 bases between. For the CDR3, the DNA is TGTGCCAGCAGCTGGTTTGAGAGCGAGCAGTACTTC. It specifies CASSWFESEQYF.

The rearrangement joins TRBV19 to TRBJ2-7; D uncertain. This CDR3 comprises 14 residues. Per germline, CDR1 LNHDA and CDR2 SQIVND (reference sequence). V was cut by 5 bases and J by 2 bases, with 13 bases left in between. CDR3 nucleotide sequence: TGTGCCAGTAGTCTAGGGAACCCACCCTACGAGCAGTACTTC. Translated, it gives CASSLGNPPYEQYF.

Comment on this clonotype: Being one base from a much bigger clone, this may be a read error. J is TRBJ2-1 and V is TRBV4-2, with TRBD2 matching over 7 bases. CDR1 and CDR2 (germline): LGHNA, YNFKEQ. Trimming took 0 bases from V and 6 from J; bases not matched to a gene: 5. This CDR3 is 15 amino acids long. Written as DNA, the CDR3 is TGTGCCAGCAGCCAAGAGTCGGCTAGCGGCAATGAGCAGTTCTTC. It codes for CASSQESASGNEQFF.

By proportion, this clonotype is large (0.1 to 1%). The rearrangement joins TRBV19 to TRBJ2-6; D gene uncertain. The germline CDR1 and CDR2 sequences are LNHDA and SQIVND (reference sequence). Trimming took off 6 bases at V and 6 bases at J, with 12 bases between the two ends. The CDR3 is made up of 14 amino acids. The CDR3 sequence is CASSALYEANVLTF. CDR3 sequence (DNA): TGTGCCAGTAGCGCCTTATACGAGGCCAACGTCCTGACTTTC.

This clonotype is large within its sample. The chain has TRBV7-6 and TRBJ2-7, with D maybe TRBD1 (6 bases). V was cut by 3 bases and J by 7 bases, with 25 bases left in between. This CDR3 has 17 amino acids. Per germline, CDR1 SGHVS and CDR2 FNYEAQ. The CDR3 bases are TGTGCCAGCAGCTTTGACCCCGGGACACCCGGACCGGGGGAGCAGTACTTC. Its translation is CASSFDPGTPGPGEQYF.

By proportion, this clonotype is large (0.1 to 1%). This chain uses TRBV2 with TRBJ2-7; TRBD2 might be the D (5 bases). The CDR3 contains 16 residues. Germline CDR1 is SNHLY and CDR2 is FYNNEI. Trimming stripped 4 bases from V and 1 base from J, with 17 bases between. The CDR3 DNA follows: TGTGCCAGCAGTGGGCGCGGGCTTTTTGGGTCCTACGAGCAGTACTTC. Amino acid sequence: CASSGRGLFGSYEQYF.

This clonotype is termed large. The chain couples TRBV28 to TRBJ1-5; no firm D call. The CDR3 has 14 residues. The germline CDR1 and CDR2 sequences are MDHEN and SYDVKM. The V end was cut by 4 bases, the J end by 9 bases, with 16 bases between. CDR3 nucleotides: TGTGCCAGCAGTTCTACCATAGGTCAGTGGCCCCAGCATTTT. It encodes CASSSTIGQWPQHF.

By share, this clonotype ranks as large. The rearrangement links TRBV4-1 to TRBJ2-2, with 9 bases identical to TRBD2. Germline values: CDR1 MGHRA, CDR2 YSYEKL. The CDR3 loop spans 17 amino acids. Unmatched junction bases numbered 7, after V lost 4 bases and J lost 1 base. CDR3 nucleotides: TGCGCCAGCAGCCGGTATAGCGGGGGCCGGAACACCGGGGAGCTGTTTTTT. This encodes CASSRYSGGRNTGELFF.

The table lists this clonotype with a few counts. A read error may account for a junction end that differs from germline. The chain is built from TRBV6-5 and TRBJ2-7; no clear D. The CDR3 totals 12 residues. Germline CDR1 and CDR2: MNHEY and SVGAGI. For the CDR3, the DNA is TGTGCCAGCAACTCCGACAATTACGAGCGGTACTTC. Translating it yields CASNSDNYERYF.

This clonotype is labeled large. V gene TRBV19 combines with J gene TRBJ2-1; TRBD1 is a possible D gene (6 bases). The V and J ends lost 6 bases and 3 bases respectively, with 15 bases between them. Germline lookup yields CDR1 LNHDA and CDR2 SQIVND (reference sequence). This CDR3 contains 15 residues. The CDR3 protein is CASSYGGEGYNEQFF. The CDR3 DNA is TGTGCCAGTAGCTATGGGGGCGAAGGCTACAATGAGCAGTTCTTC.

This clonotype is categorized as large (0.1 to 1%). This chain links TRBV28 with TRBJ2-7; 8 nucleotides agree with TRBD1. Losses at the gene ends were 6 bases for V and 0 bases for J; bases not matched to a gene: 4. The germline CDR1 and CDR2 sequences are MDHEN and SYDVKM. The CDR3 is 14 amino acids. CDR3 residues: CASRGTGYSYEQYF. The CDR3 DNA sequence: TGTGCCAGCAGGGGGACAGGCTACTCCTACGAGCAGTACTTC.

This clonotype is termed large. The chain joins TRBV5-4 to TRBJ2-2; perhaps TRBD2 as D (7 bases). The CDR3 sequence is 13 residues long. Germline-derived CDR1 and CDR2 are SGHNT and YYREEE (reference sequence). V was trimmed by 4 bases and J by 6 bases, leaving 10 bases between them. The CDR3 DNA reads TGTGCCAGCAGCCCCGGGGGGCCCGGGGAGCTGTTTTTT. It yields the protein CASSPGGPGELFF. Together with reference TRBV5-4 and TRBJ2-2, the CDR3 gives the full variable domain: ETGVTQSPTHLIKTRGQQVTLRCSSQSGHNTVSWYQQALGQGPQFIFQYYREEENGRGNFPPRFSGLQFPNYSSELNVNALELDDSALYLCASSPGGPGELFFGEGSRLTVL.

This clonotype is classed as large. The chain carries TRBV28 and TRBJ2-7, with D tentatively TRBD1 (7 bases). The CDR3 is 14 amino acids. V dropped 5 bases and J dropped 1 base, with 12 bases sitting between them. Looked up from germline, CDR1 is MDHEN and CDR2 is SYDVKM. The DNA for the CDR3 is TGTGCCAGCAGTCCACCAGGGGGGTCCTACGAGCAGTACTTC. Encoded protein: CASSPPGGSYEQYF.